This TCR beta chain was retrieved from a study of neoadjuvant nivolumab and ipilimumab in lung cancer. Notes on the study in general: Resected tumors had greater TCR richness and clonality than uninvolved lung. TCR receptors were sequenced in few samples. TCR clonality did not significantly correlate with pathologic tumor regression.

This CDR3 region has 14 residues. V dropped 4 bases and J dropped 7; count of bases not matched to a gene: 9. Germline CDR1 and CDR2: SQVTM and ANQGSEA. This clone was seen a single time. Its antigen remains unidentified. Method: immunoSEQ multiplex PCR; TCRdb's copy keeps in-frame clones and lacks some. Counted here are 10,000 to 15,000 clones, roughly 95% occurring once; the ten biggest clones make up roughly 2.6%. The source is an adult with non-small cell lung cancer. J is TRBJ2-2 and V is TRBV29-1; 7 nucleotides align to TRBD2. Sample: peripheral blood, taken after neoadjuvant nivolumab, alone or with ipilimumab, at or shortly before surgery. The CDR3: CSVVVSGSGGELFF. The CDR3 nucleotides read TGCAGCGTTGTGGTTAGCGGGTCTGGCGGGGAGCTGTTTTTT.